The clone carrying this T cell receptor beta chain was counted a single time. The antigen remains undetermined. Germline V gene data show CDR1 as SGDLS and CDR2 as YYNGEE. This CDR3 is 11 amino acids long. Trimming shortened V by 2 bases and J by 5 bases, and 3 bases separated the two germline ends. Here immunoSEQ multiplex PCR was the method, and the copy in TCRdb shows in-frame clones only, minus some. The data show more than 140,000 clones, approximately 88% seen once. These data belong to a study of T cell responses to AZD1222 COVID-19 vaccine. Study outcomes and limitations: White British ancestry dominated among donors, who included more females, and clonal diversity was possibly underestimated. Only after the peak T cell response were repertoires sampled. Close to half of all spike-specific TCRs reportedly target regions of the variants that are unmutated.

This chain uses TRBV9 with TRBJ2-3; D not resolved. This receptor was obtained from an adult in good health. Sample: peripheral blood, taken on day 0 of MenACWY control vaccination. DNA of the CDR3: TGTGCCAGCAGCGTGAGAGATACGCAGTATTTT. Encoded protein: CASSVRDTQYF.